Only one count was recorded for the clone carrying this TCR beta chain. Autoimmune disease history or systemic immunosuppression led to patients being barred. The data stem from a study of OX40 agonist ivuxolimab in advanced cancers. Study details: With ivuxolimab, an agonistic anti-OX40 (CD134) antibody, patients were treated. Males comprised 70% to 90% of the group, whose mean age was 60 years (range roughly 23 to 90).

Germline loops: CDR1 LGHNT, CDR2 FRNRAP. The V and J ends lost 1 base and 4 bases respectively, with 4 bases between them. This CDR3 has 12 residues. Measured with immunoSEQ multiplex PCR; TCRdb has only the in-frame clones, and not every one. The table shows approximately 35,000 clones, with about 73% occurring only once. This clonotype was obtained from an adult with an advanced solid tumor such as melanoma, head and neck, liver or kidney cancer. This chain connects TRBV12-5 to TRBJ1-2, with unresolved D. Specimen: CD4+ or CD8+ T cells sorted from blood, collected in a trial of the OX40 agonist ivuxolimab. The CDR3 DNA reads as TGTGCTAGTGGTTTGGACATCTATGGCTACACCTTC. Translating gives CASGLDIYGYTF.